This T cell receptor beta chain was recovered during a study of Graves' ophthalmopathy and Graves' hyperthyroidism. Looking at the study overall: Pretreatment peripheral blood was obtained at initial diagnosis. Findings and caveats of the study: Most thyroid-expanded clonotypes exceeding 0.001 frequency were also found in blood.

Amplification targeted the TCR beta CDR3 regions, with RNA transcripts as the source material. Second-round multiplex PCR followed a first-round RT-PCR using HTBI primers. TCRdb independently ran MiXCR on the multiplex PCR reads; one entry per CDR3 protein. Among 450,000 or so distinct CDR3 sequences listed, over 13% were seen once. This clonotype was recorded at least ten times. The antigen remains undetermined. Germline values: CDR1 SGHTA, CDR2 FQGNSA. There are 14 residues in the CDR3. V gave up 1 base and J gave up 4 bases, with 7 bases separating them. The rearrangement links TRBV7-2 to TRBJ2-2; the D is unclear. The TCR was taken from a woman aged 25 to 45 with Graves' ophthalmopathy. The sample comprised blood. This CDR3 is CASSLVRSTGELFF. CDR3 DNA sequence: TGTGCCAGCAGCTTAGTTCGATCCACCGGGGAGCTGTTTTTT.